This entry features one T cell receptor beta chain sequence. Its antigen is still unknown. V gave up 5 bases and J gave up 6 bases; unmatched junction bases: 16. CDR1 SGHVS and CDR2 FQNEAQ come from the germline V gene. The CDR3 sequence is 17 residues long. The sample comes from a study of cytomegalovirus exposure and HLA in healthy donors. General study results and limits: Upon later analysis, HLA-associated TCR beta chains proved more clonally expanded than other, equally common chains. Reportedly, HLA-A and HLA-B alleles of most subjects were accurately predicted from TCR beta.

Vbeta (60) and Jbeta (13) primers were used in the PCR. Generated by immunoSEQ multiplex PCR, the TCRdb table keeps only in-frame clones and is missing some. The data contain about 180,000 clones, 80% of them seen just once; the ten biggest clones take up 1.1% to 1.5%. The V call is TRBV7-8, the J call TRBJ2-1; 7 bases are a match to TRBD1. The sequencing sample was made of PBMCs. The sequence was collected from a girl between 10 and 17 years old in good health and CMV-seropositive. The CDR3 coding sequence is TGTGCCAGCAGCCGCGACGTTGGCTTCGGGACAGTCAATGAGCAGTTCTTC. Protein: CASSRDVGFGTVNEQFF.